The table lists the clone carrying this T cell receptor beta chain with a few counts. This record comes from a study of blood T cell repertoires in COVID-19. Study as a whole: Samples came from the United States, Italy and Spain, spanning acute and convalescent COVID-19. The cDNA or gDNA used as material had been derived from T cells, B-cell-depleted T cells, or PBMCs.

In the authors' methods: Amplifying reference gene primers gave estimates of nucleated cell counts. Here immunoSEQ multiplex PCR was the method, and the copy in TCRdb shows in-frame clones only, minus some. That table gives V, J and clone size, and the DNA gave D and trimming. The sample lists fewer than 120,000 clones; 72% were seen once. CDR3 length: 16 amino acids. From germline, CDR1 is MDHEN and CDR2 SYDVKM. Unmatched junction bases numbered 10, after V lost 6 bases and J lost 9 bases. The V call is TRBV28, the J call TRBJ1-6, with 11 positions matching TRBD1. The clonotype comes from a woman in her sixties with acute or convalescent COVID-19. The sample taken for sequencing was peripheral blood. CDR3 DNA: TGTGCCAGCAGCAACCAGGGACAGGGGGTCGGTTCACCCCTCCACTTT. This codes for CASSNQGQGVGSPLHF.